These 12 T cell receptor beta chains were sequenced from one sample in a study of early T cells in non-severe SARS-CoV-2 infection. TCRdb re-derived calls from the 5' RACE reads in MiXCR, one entry per CDR3 protein. Among about 58,000 distinct CDR3 sequences listed, 12% were seen once. The sequenced material came from whole blood. Receptors originate from an adult who was a healthcare worker with PCR-confirmed SARS-CoV-2 infection or an uninfected control (not recorded which).

This clonotype was seen repeatedly, ten times or more. This chain joins TRBV6-6 and TRBJ2-3; D is unclear. Trimming left V 2 bases short and J 2 bases short, with 8 bases between. CDR3 length equals 14 residues. The germline CDR1 and CDR2 sequences are MNHNY and SVGAGI (reference sequence). The CDR3 loop is CASSYVDYTDTQYF. The CDR3 bases are TGTGCCAGCAGTTACGTGGATTACACAGATACGCAGTATTTT.

The CDR3 sequence is CASSLTGQVVNEQFF. In nucleotides, the CDR3 is TGTGCCAGCAGTTTAACGGGACAGGTAGTCAATGAGCAGTTCTTC. V gene TRBV12-3 or TRBV12-4 combines with J gene TRBJ2-1; TRBD1 agrees at 8 bases. The CDR3 has 15 residues. Germline trimming cut 2 bases from V and 6 bases from J; bases unmatched to any gene: 6.

The gene calls are TRBV2 and TRBJ1-2; 7 nucleotides align to TRBD1. CDR1 is SNHLY and CDR2 is FYNNEI in the germline V gene. The CDR3 has 15 amino acids. The trim removed 4 bases at V and 4 bases at J, leaving 9 bases unmatched. CDR3 in DNA: TGTGCCAGCAGTGCCGCGCACTCAGGGGGCTATGGCTACACCTTC. It translates to CASSAAHSGGYGYTF.

This rearrangement joins TRBV6-6 to TRBJ1-1; D is possibly TRBD1 (6 bases). Germline V CDR1 and CDR2: MNHNY, SVGAGI (reference sequence). The germline V and J ends were trimmed by 2 bases and 3 bases, with 16 bases remaining between them. This CDR3 comprises 16 residues. Written as DNA, the CDR3 is TGTGCCAGCAGTTACGGGCCACAGGGAGCGGACACTGAAGCTTTCTTT. Translation gives CASSYGPQGADTEAFF.

This clonotype was observed a handful of times. V usage is TRBV25-1 and J usage is TRBJ2-5; a possible D gene is TRBD2 (5 bases). This CDR3 comprises 15 residues. In germline, CDR1 is MGHDK, CDR2 SYGVNS. The V end lost 1 base, the J end lost 5 bases, and 14 bases lay between the germline ends. CDR3 sequence (DNA): TGTGCCAGCAGTGAATTTAAAAGAGGCGGGGAGACCCAGTACTTC. This sequence encodes CASSEFKRGGETQYF.

This clonotype was observed many times. V gene TRBV13 combines with J gene TRBJ2-7; the match to TRBD1 covers 8 bases. CDR3 length: 15 amino acids. V lost 5 bases to trimming and J lost 2 bases; unmatched junction nucleotides: 8. CDR1 and CDR2 (germline): PRHDT, FYEKMQ (reference sequence). The CDR3 DNA reads as TGTGCCAGCAGCCCCGACAGGGGTCCCACCTACGAGCAGTACTTC. It codes for CASSPDRGPTYEQYF.

This clonotype came up a few times. This chain links TRBV25-1 with TRBJ2-7, with TRBD1 matching 9 bases. The germline gives CDR1 MGHDK, CDR2 SYGVNS. The CDR3 has 13 amino acids. Trimming at V came to 8 bases and at J to 7 bases, leaving 9 bases not matched to a gene. The CDR3 here is CASRGQGQGEQYF. The CDR3 nucleotides read TGTGCCAGCCGCGGACAGGGGCAAGGAGAGCAGTACTTC.

In its sample, this clonotype was seen a few times. V usage is TRBV10-2 and J usage is TRBJ1-5; D gene unclear. Germline-derived CDR1 and CDR2 are WSHSY and SAAADI. V shed 3 bases and J shed 13 bases, with 13 bases lying between them. CDR3 length equals 12 residues. CDR3 sequence: CASSENGPEQHF. CDR3 DNA sequence: TGCGCCAGCAGTGAAAATGGCCCTGAGCAGCATTTT.

This clonotype was recorded at least ten times. The rearrangement links TRBV7-9 to TRBJ2-1; 11 bases agree with TRBD2. This CDR3 is built from 14 residues. The J segment lost 7 bases and the V segment lost 5 bases, leaving 4 bases of the junction unmatched. Germline V gene lookup returns CDR1 SEHNR and CDR2 FQNEAQ (reference sequence). CDR3 in amino acids: CASSISGRGNEQFF. The CDR3 bases are TGTGCCAGCAGCATTAGCGGGAGGGGAAATGAGCAGTTCTTC. Using reference TRBV7-9 and TRBJ2-1 for the parts outside the CDR3, the full variable domain is DTGVSQNPRHKITKRGQNVTFRCDPISEHNRLYWYRQTLGQGPEFLTYFQNEAQLEKSRLLSDRFSAERPKGSFSTLEIQRTEQGDSAMYLCASSISGRGNEQFFGPGTRLTVL.

The chain couples TRBV7-9 to TRBJ1-2; D not resolved. V was clipped by 5 bases and J by 4 bases, with 11 bases between them. Germline loops: CDR1 SEHNR, CDR2 FQNEAQ (reference sequence). The CDR3 spans 13 residues. CDR3 coding DNA: TGTGCCAGCAGCGATCAGGCTCCCTATGGCTACACCTTC. Protein product: CASSDQAPYGYTF.

A few counts support this clonotype. V usage is TRBV28 and J usage is TRBJ2-6; 8 bases fit TRBD1. The CDR3 is 18 residues long. With V trimmed by 6 bases and J by 0 bases, 10 bases remained unmatched. Germline V gives CDR1 MDHEN, CDR2 SYDVKM. In DNA, the CDR3 is TGTGCCAGCAGCTCACGGACAGGGTTAAACTCTGGGGCCAACGTCCTGACTTTC. Translated: CASSSRTGLNSGANVLTF.

The chain joins TRBV28 to TRBJ2-5, with TRBD1 as a possible D gene (6 bases). Deletions cut 10 bases from V and 2 bases from J, with 14 bases between. The CDR3 consists of 13 residues. From germline, CDR1 is MDHEN and CDR2 SYDVKM. The CDR3 here is CAIMVGGQETQYF. The CDR3 bases are TGTGCCATCATGGTAGGGGGACAAGAGACCCAGTACTTC.